Below, one T cell receptor (beta chain) is given with its context. What it binds is not known. Treatment: approximately 10-day PBMC culture with coronavirus spike peptide pools or control peptides (ViraFEST assay). Trimming stripped 4 bases from V and 5 bases from J, with 12 bases between. This CDR3 region has 13 residues. Germline V lookup: CDR1 GTSNPN, CDR2 SVGIG (reference sequence). These data belong to a study of vaccination and CD4 T cells after COVID-19. Study information: Drawing of post-COVID samples took place a median around 100 days after diagnosis (range 35 to 161). General study points: Relatively few convalescent patients and no early post-infection timepoints were analyzed.

The assay that was used to sequence DNA from cultured CD4+ T cells was the Oncomine TCR Beta short-read assay. Genomic DNA was taken out of cultured CD4+ T cells by extraction. TCRdb recomputed calls from the PCR reads with MiXCR, one row per CDR3 protein. The sample shows some 15,000 distinct CDR3 sequences, 78% of them seen only once. This specimen consisted of CD4+ T cells from blood, cultured in vitro, obtained after SARS-CoV-2 vaccination. The TCR was taken from a human donor who received a COVID-19 vaccine. The chain has TRBV30 and TRBJ1-5; tentative D call: TRBD1 (5 bases). The CDR3 reads CAWKGQGYQPQHF. The CDR3 DNA is TGTGCCTGGAAAGGGCAGGGATATCAGCCCCAGCATTTT.